This T cell receptor beta chain was sequenced for a study of blood T cell repertoires in COVID-19. The ends were cut back, 2 bases at V and 1 base at J, with 12 bases in the middle. Germline V gene sequence: CDR1 LGHDT, CDR2 YNNKEL (reference sequence). The CDR3 sequence is 15 residues long. TCRdb's copy holds only in-frame clones and misses some; the assay was immunoSEQ multiplex PCR. The data show over 250,000 clones, less than 90% seen once. The rearrangement joins TRBV3-1 (or the pseudogene TRBV3-2) to TRBJ2-7; tentative D call: TRBD2 (6 bases). The source of this sequence is a woman in her seventies with COVID-19, enrolled during active disease. Sequenced: peripheral blood. CDR3 bases: TGTGCCAGCAGCCAACAGCGGACTAATTCCTACGAGCAGTACTTC. Residues: CASSQQRTNSYEQYF.